The T cell receptor (beta chain) under discussion was sequenced for a study of monozygotic twins with inflammatory bowel disease. General observations from the study: TCRbeta diversity (inverse Simpson) was lower in IBD patients than in healthy co-twins. Compared with healthy twins, IBD patients shared fewer clonotypes with others, especially with disease activity.

In regard to this clonotype: The antigen is not known.

With the 5' RACE reads reprocessed, TCRdb shows one record per CDR3 protein and no DNA. Here the sample table reports more than 300,000 distinct CDR3 sequences. The CDR3 consists of 15 residues. Germline assignment: CDR1 SGHDT and CDR2 YYEEEE. This chain uses TRBV5-6 with TRBJ2-3; the D gene TCRdb calls, TRBD2, cannot be checked with no DNA. The TCR originated in a human donor with ulcerative colitis or Crohn's disease, or a healthy co-twin of an affected twin (not recorded which). The source material was blood. The CDR3 loop reads CASGLDGLLTDTQYF.